Below, 21 T cell receptor beta chains from the same sample are listed, as sequenced in a study of cytomegalovirus exposure and HLA in healthy donors. The PCR made use of 60 Vbeta and 13 Jbeta primers. Sequenced by immunoSEQ multiplex PCR; TCRdb stores in-frame clones only, minus some. The table records 100,000 to 150,000 clones, under 85% of them present only once. Sequencing input: PBMCs. All receptors come from a woman aged 45-65 years in good health and CMV-seropositive.

The chain recombines TRBV18 with TRBJ2-5; a possible D gene is TRBD2 (5 bases). V shed 3 bases and J shed 5 bases, with 16 bases lying between them. Per the germline V gene, CDR1 is KGHSH and CDR2 is LQKENI. The CDR3 sequence is 15 residues long. The CDR3: CASSPLDWLGETQYF. As DNA, the CDR3 is TGTGCCAGCTCACCTTTGGACTGGCTAGGGGAGACCCAGTACTTC.

This clone came up once. V and J are TRBV19 and TRBJ2-3; TRBD2 matches 11 bases. The CDR3 runs to 16 residues. V was clipped by 6 bases and J by 5 bases; unmatched bases: 10. Germline V gene data show CDR1 as LNHDA and CDR2 as SQIVND (reference sequence). CDR3 bases: TGTGCCAGTAGGACCTTAGCGGGGGGGCGGTTAGATACGCAGTATTTT. Protein product: CASRTLAGGRLDTQYF.

The rearrangement joins TRBV2 to TRBJ2-2; D may be TRBD2 (5 bases). The germline V and J ends were trimmed by 4 bases and 7 bases, with 10 bases remaining between them. CDR3 length: 13 amino acids. Germline V CDR1 and CDR2: SNHLY, FYNNEI. The CDR3 sequence: CASSAQEVGELFF. CDR3 nucleotide sequence: TGTGCCAGCAGTGCTCAGGAGGTCGGGGAGCTGTTTTTT. The full variable domain, with the rest looked up from reference TRBV2 and TRBJ2-2, is EPEVTQTPSHQVTQMGQEVILRCVPISNHLYFYWYRQILGQKVEFLVSFYNNEISEKSEIFDDQFSVERPDGSNFTLKIRSTKLEDSAMYFCASSAQEVGELFFGEGSRLTVL.

The V and J genes are TRBV27 and TRBJ1-1; tentatively, D is TRBD1 (6 bases). V gave up 8 bases and J gave up 10 bases, with 20 bases separating them. The germline V gene has CDR1 MNHEY and CDR2 SMNVEV (reference sequence). This CDR3 has 13 amino acids. CDR3 sequence: CASQTLGGQGAFF. In DNA form, the CDR3 reads TGTGCCAGCCAGACGTTGGGGGGGCAGGGAGCTTTCTTT.

This clone was observed once. The sample contains more than one DNA sequence encoding this CDR3. This rearrangement joins TRBV5-6 to TRBJ1-5; 7 bases fit TRBD1. The CDR3 runs 18 residues. Germline V CDR1 and CDR2: SGHDT, YYEEEE. Germline trimming cut 4 bases from V and 2 bases from J; bases unmatched to any gene: 15. The CDR3 nucleotides read TGTGCCAGCAGCCTAACGACAGGGCGTCCTCTACGCAATCAGCCCCAGCATTTT. Its protein product is CASSLTTGRPLRNQPQHF.

The chain recombines TRBV6-5 with TRBJ1-4; the D is unclear. Germline loops: CDR1 MNHEY, CDR2 SVGAGI. The V end was cut by 6 bases, the J end by 5 bases, with 16 bases between. The CDR3 runs to 15 residues. CDR3 sequence reads: CASSPTLSYNEKLFF. The CDR3 nucleotides read TGTGCCAGCAGCCCTACCTTGAGCTACAATGAAAAACTGTTTTTT.

This clone was seen a handful of times. The chain links TRBV5-4 to TRBJ1-1; the match to TRBD1 covers 7 bases. The CDR3 runs 14 residues. CDR1 is SGHNT, CDR2 YYREEE, per germline (reference sequence). The V and J ends lost 4 bases and 8 bases, in that order; junction bases with no gene match: 11. DNA for the CDR3: TGTGCCAGCAGCCGAGAAGGACAGGCTTGGGAAGCTTTCTTT. Its translation is CASSREGQAWEAFF.

The chain uses TRBV7-6 and TRBJ1-3, with TRBD1 as a possible D gene (6 bases). Trimming left V 4 bases short and J 1 base short, with 8 bases between. The CDR3 totals 14 residues. Germline V lookup: CDR1 SGHVS, CDR2 FNYEAQ. The CDR3 DNA reads TGTGCCAGCAGCTCTGGGACATCTGGAAACACCATATATTTT. Its translation: CASSSGTSGNTIYF. The complete variable domain, with remaining parts taken from reference TRBV7-6 and TRBJ1-3, reads GAGVSQSPRYKVTKRGQDVALRCDPISGHVSLYWYRQALGQGPEFLTYFNYEAQQDKSGLPNDRFSAERPEGSISTLTIQRTEQRDSAMYRCASSSGTSGNTIYFGEGSWLTVV.

A single count supports this clone. This chain uses TRBV5-1 with TRBJ1-2, with TRBD1 as a possible D gene (5 bases). V lost 3 bases and J lost 6, with 15 bases in between. The V gene's germline CDR1 is SGHRS and CDR2 YFSETQ. This CDR3 region has 14 residues. CDR3 amino acids: CASSWDGATDGYTF. CDR3 bases: TGCGCCAGCAGCTGGGATGGGGCGACGGATGGCTACACCTTC.

The rearrangement links TRBV6-5 to TRBJ2-5, with 7 bases that match TRBD1. V lost 6 bases and J lost 9; bases outside the gene matches: 13. The germline gives CDR1 MNHEY, CDR2 SVGAGI. The CDR3 is made up of 14 amino acids. DNA for the CDR3: TGTGCCAGCAGAAGACAGGGAATCGTCCGGGCCCAGTACTTC. This gives the protein CASRRQGIVRAQYF.

Only a few counts were recorded for this clone. The germline gene is not matched at one end of the junction; a read error may be the cause. This chain joins TRBV30 and TRBJ1-3; 7 bases fit TRBD1. The germline V gene encodes CDR1 GTSNPN and CDR2 SVGIG (reference sequence). This CDR3 region has 11 residues. CDR3 DNA sequence: TGTGCCTGGAGGTCCGGGACAGTACATAATTTT. The encoded protein is CAWRSGTVHNF.

V is TRBV27 and J is TRBJ2-4; D is uncertain. The CDR3 runs 16 residues. Germline CDR1 and CDR2: MNHEY and SMNVEV (reference sequence). Trimming left V 5 bases short and J 0 bases short, with 14 bases between. In DNA, the CDR3 is TGTGCCAGCAGTGTACAATCAGGAATAGCCAAAAACATTCAGTACTTC. This gives the protein CASSVQSGIAKNIQYF.

The rearrangement links TRBV6-1 to TRBJ2-3; D possibly corresponds to TRBD1 (7 bases). V lost 5 bases and J lost 9, with 12 bases in between. The germline V gene has CDR1 MNHNS and CDR2 SASEGT. This CDR3 has 12 amino acids. CDR3 sequence (DNA): TGTGCCAGCAGTCAGGGGGGTTTCACGCAGTATTTT. Amino acid sequence: CASSQGGFTQYF.

The chain couples TRBV21-1 to TRBJ2-5; the DNA was not compared with TRBD1, the D call given in the table. TRBV21-1 is assigned pseudogene status. This CDR3 has 12 amino acids. Here the CDR3 DNA reads TGTGCCAGCAGCCGACAGGGAGAGACCCAGTACTTC. Encoded protein: CASSRQGETQYF.

This sequence joins TRBV15 and TRBJ1-4; D is perhaps TRBD1 (5 bases). Germline loops: CDR1 LNHNV, CDR2 YYDKDF (reference sequence). Trimming stripped 1 base from V and 0 bases from J, with 12 bases between. CDR3 length equals 17 residues. The CDR3 sequence is CATSRGGAPATNEKLFF. The CDR3 DNA is TGTGCCACCAGCAGAGGCGGGGCCCCGGCAACTAATGAAAAACTGTTTTTT.

This clone appeared a few times. The genes are TRBV4-3 and TRBJ2-7; TRBD2 agrees at 7 bases. Per the germline V gene, CDR1 is LGHNA and CDR2 is YSLEER. This CDR3 is built from 14 residues. The trim removed 4 bases at V and 0 bases at J, leaving 3 bases unmatched. Here the CDR3 reads CASSPGLNSYEQYF. The CDR3 bases are TGCGCCAGCAGCCCGGGACTAAACTCCTACGAGCAGTACTTC.

This clone was recorded only once. This chain uses TRBV5-1 with TRBJ2-3, with no clear D. The CDR3 covers 17 residues. CDR1 and CDR2 (germline): SGHRS, YFSETQ. Trimming took 0 bases from V and 0 from J, leaving 14 bases between them. The CDR3 reads CASSLVRSDSSTDTQYF. For the CDR3, the DNA is TGCGCCAGCAGCTTGGTGAGGTCAGATTCCAGCACAGATACGCAGTATTTT.

Turning to this clone: A read error may account for a junction end that differs from germline. Other DNA sequences in this sample translate to the same CDR3. V is TRBV2 and J is TRBJ1-6; 10 bases align to TRBD1. Germline values: CDR1 SNHLY, CDR2 FYNNEI. The CDR3 extends over 15 amino acids. CDR3: CASSAGQGYNSPLHF. In DNA form, the CDR3 reads TGTGCCAGCAGTGCGGGACAGGGGTATAATTCACCCCTCCACTTC.

The rearrangement joins TRBV6-1 to TRBJ1-1, with D unclear. Trimming stripped 2 bases from V and 6 bases from J, with 16 bases between. The CDR3 loop spans 15 amino acids. Per germline, CDR1 MNHNS and CDR2 SASEGT. CDR3 nucleotides: TGTGCCAGCAGTGAACTTCGGGAGCAGTGGGCTGAAGCTTTCTTT. Translating gives CASSELREQWAEAFF.

This clone was counted once. The chain recombines TRBV5-4 with TRBJ2-5, with D perhaps TRBD1 (6 bases). This CDR3 spans 16 amino acids. Per germline, CDR1 SGHNT and CDR2 YYREEE (reference sequence). The V gene lost 2 bases and the J gene lost 5 bases, with 19 bases spanning the gap. The DNA for the CDR3 is TGTGCCAGCAGCTTTGGGATGTCGCAGGGGTGGGAGACCCAGTACTTC. This encodes CASSFGMSQGWETQYF.

V is TRBV6-1 and J is TRBJ2-7; TRBD1 agrees at 7 bases. J lost 3 bases, V lost 4 bases, and 9 bases had no gene match. Germline CDR1 reads MNHNS; CDR2 reads SASEGT. CDR3 length: 15 amino acids. The chain's CDR3 is CASSAGTAGFYEQYF. Written as DNA, the CDR3 is TGTGCCAGCAGTGCCGGGACAGCCGGCTTCTACGAGCAGTACTTC.